Shown below are 23 T cell receptor beta chains from a single sample sequenced in a study of identical twins. TCRdb called the 5' RACE reads again in MiXCR, with one record for every CDR3 protein. The top ten clones hold around 0.25% of a sample with about 1.7 million distinct CDR3 sequences, roughly a third of them seen once. The sequenced sample consisted of cord blood. The receptors were sampled from a newborn girl in good health.

This clonotype was recorded a few times. The chain employs TRBV5-1 and TRBJ2-1, with 10 bases identical to TRBD2. CDR3 size: 16 residues. The V segment lost 4 bases and the J segment 4 bases; nucleotides outside the gene matches: 8. CDR1 is SGHRS and CDR2 is YFSETQ in the germline V gene. CDR3 loop: CASSPLRTSGYNEQFF. The CDR3 DNA sequence: TGCGCCAGCAGCCCACTCCGGACTAGCGGTTACAATGAGCAGTTCTTC. The full variable domain, completed using reference TRBV5-1 and TRBJ2-1, is KAGVTQTPRYLIKTRGQQVTLSCSPISGHRSVSWYQQTPGQGLQFLFEYFSETQRNKGNFPGRFSGRQFSNSRSEMNVSTLELGDSALYLCASSPLRTSGYNEQFFGPGTRLTVL.

V and J are TRBV12-3 or TRBV12-4 and TRBJ2-2, with a tentative D call TRBD2 (5 bases). The CDR3 covers 13 residues. Between the trimmed V and J ends, which lost 10 bases and 2 bases, there was a span of 11 bases. CDR3 coding DNA: TGTGCCATGAGGCGGGCCAACACCGGGGAGCTGTTTTTT. This encodes CAMRRANTGELFF.

The genes are TRBV4-1 and TRBJ2-7, with 7 bases identical to TRBD2. Trimming took 3 bases from V and 3 from J; bases not matched to a gene: 11. CDR1 is MGHRA and CDR2 is YSYEKL in the germline V gene. The CDR3 runs 16 residues. CDR3 nucleotide sequence: TGCGCCAGCAGCCAGGTCCCAGCGGGATCATTCTACGAGCAGTACTTC. Its protein product is CASSQVPAGSFYEQYF.

This clonotype was seen a handful of times. V and J are TRBV12-3 or TRBV12-4 and TRBJ1-1; D is ambiguous. The CDR3 covers 13 residues. V was trimmed by 5 bases and J by 4 bases, leaving 11 bases between them. The CDR3: CASSPPWATEAFF. For the CDR3, the DNA is TGTGCCAGCAGTCCCCCCTGGGCCACTGAAGCTTTCTTT.

The chain carries TRBV20-1 and TRBJ1-6; D not resolved. The germline V gene encodes CDR1 DFQATT and CDR2 SNEGSKA (reference sequence). The CDR3 extends over 17 amino acids. V lost 0 bases, J lost 0 bases, and 12 bases lay in between. CDR3 nucleotide sequence: TGCAGTGCTAGAGATGTCCGGGGTGGCTCCTATAATTCACCCCTCCACTTT. Translating it yields CSARDVRGGSYNSPLHF.

The chain employs TRBV2 and TRBJ2-7; the D is unclear. From germline, CDR1 is SNHLY and CDR2 FYNNEI. The CDR3 is made up of 11 amino acids. V was pared by 7 bases and J by 3 bases, with 7 bases between. In DNA, the CDR3 is TGTGCCAGCATGAACAACTACGAGCAGTACTTC. Protein sequence: CASMNNYEQYF.

V is TRBV20-1 and J is TRBJ2-1, with unresolved D. V was trimmed by 4 bases and J by 5 bases, leaving 12 bases between them. Germline values: CDR1 DFQATT, CDR2 SNEGSKA (reference sequence). This CDR3 contains 13 residues. The CDR3 loop reads CSANSRTHNEQFF. CDR3 DNA sequence: TGCAGTGCTAATAGCAGGACCCACAATGAGCAGTTCTTC.

The CDR3 spells CASSYSPENQSYEQYF. CDR3 DNA: TGTGCCAGCAGTTACTCGCCGGAAAACCAGTCCTACGAGCAGTACTTC. The genes are TRBV6-5 and TRBJ2-7; D gene ambiguous. CDR1 is MNHEY, CDR2 SVGAGI, per germline. CDR3 size: 16 residues. V dropped 0 bases and J dropped 1 base, with 13 bases sitting between them.

The CDR3 coding sequence is TGTGCCAGCAGTTTCGAGGGACTCCGGGCTAACTATGGCTACACCTTC. Its translation: CASSFEGLRANYGYTF. The chain employs TRBV12-3 or TRBV12-4 and TRBJ1-2; D might be TRBD1 (5 bases). The V end lost 3 bases, the J end lost 0 bases, and 14 bases lay between the germline ends. The CDR3 has 16 amino acids.

The chain combines TRBV6-1 with TRBJ2-5; a weak D match, TRBD1 (6 bases). Judging by the DNA end, TRBJ2-7 fits better; the J call may be wrong. The germline V gene encodes CDR1 MNHNS and CDR2 SASEGT. The CDR3 covers 13 residues. This CDR3 is CASDWVGGYEQYF. In nucleotides, the CDR3 is TGTGCCAGCGATTGGGTAGGGGGCTACGAGCAGTACTTC.

This clonotype has a handful of counts. The chain has TRBV5-1 and TRBJ2-7, with 7 bases fitting TRBD1. The CDR3 runs to 14 residues. The trim removed 6 bases at V and 0 bases at J, leaving 6 bases unmatched. The germline CDR1 and CDR2 sequences are SGHRS and YFSETQ. CDR3: CASTQQGPSYEQYF. The CDR3 DNA reads TGCGCCAGCACTCAACAGGGGCCCTCCTACGAGCAGTACTTC.

V gene TRBV5-5 combines with J gene TRBJ2-7, with 9 bases identical to TRBD2. The trim removed 3 bases at V and 4 bases at J, leaving 11 bases unmatched. This CDR3 spans 16 amino acids. Germline-derived CDR1 and CDR2 are SGHKS and YYEKEE (reference sequence). CDR3 amino acids: CASSWAGREGPYEQYF. The CDR3 nucleotides are TGTGCCAGCAGCTGGGCTGGGCGGGAGGGCCCTTACGAGCAGTACTTC.

This clonotype was seen more than once but under ten times. The chain joins TRBV6-6 to TRBJ1-2; D unclear. V was trimmed by 2 bases and J by 8 bases, leaving 9 bases between them. Germline V gives CDR1 MNHNY, CDR2 SVGAGI (reference sequence). The CDR3 loop spans 12 amino acids. The DNA of the CDR3 is TGTGCCAGCAGTTACGAGGGAGACGGCTACACCTTC. Translation: CASSYEGDGYTF.

This sequence joins TRBV11-1 and TRBJ2-3; perhaps D is TRBD1 or TRBD2 (6 bases each). Germline V CDR1 and CDR2: SGHAT, FQDESV (reference sequence). V gave up 2 bases and J gave up 3 bases, with 12 bases separating them. The CDR3 covers 15 residues. The chain's CDR3 is CASSLLRGRTDTQYF. CDR3 bases: TGTGCCAGCAGCTTACTGAGGGGGAGGACAGATACGCAGTATTTT.

This rearrangement joins TRBV6-1 to TRBJ1-1; no firm D call. The germline V gene encodes CDR1 MNHNS and CDR2 SASEGT. The CDR3 sequence is 13 residues long. V was trimmed by 4 bases and J by 5 bases, leaving 11 bases between them. The CDR3, as DNA: TGTGCCAGCAGTGCCCTAACTGGAACTGAAGCTTTCTTT. This codes for CASSALTGTEAFF.

About this clonotype: In this CDR3 the conserved last residue, phenylalanine or tryptophan, is missing, so a read error is likely. This chain connects TRBV6-6 to TRBJ2-4; 11 bases fit TRBD2. TRBJ2-7 matches the DNA end more closely, so the J call is doubtful. This CDR3 contains 15 residues. Germline V gives CDR1 MNHNY, CDR2 SVGAGI (reference sequence). This CDR3 is CASSSTSGSFYEQYL. The CDR3 DNA sequence: TGTGCCAGCAGCTCAACTAGCGGGAGTTTCTACGAGCAGTACTTA.

The chain couples TRBV19 to TRBJ2-3, with D possibly being TRBD1 or TRBD2 (5 bases each). Trimming took off 7 bases at V and 7 bases at J, with 18 bases between the two ends. Germline CDR1 is LNHDA and CDR2 is SQIVND (reference sequence). This CDR3 has 14 residues. As DNA, the CDR3 is TGTGCCAGTATGAAGAGCAGGGAGAGGAATACGCAGTATTTT. Amino acid sequence: CASMKSRERNTQYF.

The V call is TRBV6-5, the J call TRBJ2-7; unclear D gene. Between the trimmed V and J ends, which lost 0 bases and 0 bases, there was a span of 12 bases. Germline loops: CDR1 MNHEY, CDR2 SVGAGI. The CDR3 totals 16 residues. CDR3 region: CASSYSGIGVSYEQYF. The CDR3 DNA reads TGTGCCAGCAGTTACTCGGGGATAGGAGTCTCCTACGAGCAGTACTTC.

The chain employs TRBV2 and TRBJ2-1; a possible D gene is TRBD2 (6 bases). The germline V gene has CDR1 SNHLY and CDR2 FYNNEI. The length of the CDR3 is 14 residues. Trimming stripped 7 bases from V and 6 bases from J, with 16 bases between. CDR3: CASTQRRGRNEQFF. CDR3 nucleotide sequence: TGTGCCAGCACCCAAAGGAGGGGTCGCAATGAGCAGTTCTTC. The full variable domain, rest sourced from reference TRBV2 and TRBJ2-1, is EPEVTQTPSHQVTQMGQEVILRCVPISNHLYFYWYRQILGQKVEFLVSFYNNEISEKSEIFDDQFSVERPDGSNFTLKIRSTKLEDSAMYFCASTQRRGRNEQFFGPGTRLTVL.

The chain couples TRBV20-1 to TRBJ2-4; D is possibly TRBD2 (6 bases). From germline, CDR1 is DFQATT and CDR2 SNEGSKA (reference sequence). This CDR3 contains 17 residues. The ends were cut back, 5 bases at V and 0 bases at J, with 20 bases in the middle. The CDR3: CSAHAGAGLLAKNIQYF. CDR3 sequence (DNA): TGCAGTGCTCATGCTGGGGCGGGGCTACTAGCCAAAAACATTCAGTACTTC.

This clonotype was counted a few times. V usage is TRBV12-3 or TRBV12-4 and J usage is TRBJ2-3; no reliable D call. Deletions cut 5 bases from V and 4 bases from J, with 10 bases between. This CDR3 comprises 13 residues. CDR3 sequence reads: CASSALLADTQYF. CDR3 nucleotides: TGTGCCAGCAGTGCTCTTCTCGCAGATACGCAGTATTTT.

V usage is TRBV27 and J usage is TRBJ2-5; D remains unclear. CDR1 and CDR2 from the germline V gene are MNHEY and SMNVEV (reference sequence). This CDR3 has 13 amino acids. V lost 3 bases to trimming and J lost 3 bases, with 8 bases between them. In DNA form, the CDR3 reads TGTGCCAGCAGTTTTAGGCGGAAAGAGACCCAGTACTTC. This translates into CASSFRRKETQYF.

The table lists this clonotype with a few counts. The J gene is TRBJ1-1, the V gene TRBV9; no definite D call. V lost 0 bases, J lost 6 bases, and 9 bases lay in between. This CDR3 has 13 amino acids. Germline CDR1 is SGDLS and CDR2 is YYNGEE. DNA for the CDR3: TGTGCCAGCAGCGTAGCTACGAGAGCTGAAGCTTTCTTT. This gives the protein CASSVATRAEAFF.